The 21 T cell receptor beta chains below were found in one sample sequenced in a study of OX40 agonist ivuxolimab in advanced cancers. Profiling relied on immunoSEQ multiplex PCR, and the TCRdb table lists in-frame clones only, not all of them. The repertoire consists of approximately 82,000 clones, with roughly 84% occurring once and the leading ten covering 6.5%. Sequenced here: CD4+ or CD8+ T cells sorted from blood, sampled in a trial of the OX40 agonist ivuxolimab. These receptors all come from an adult with an advanced solid tumor such as melanoma, head and neck, liver or kidney cancer.

The chain joins TRBV7-2 to TRBJ2-1, with D maybe TRBD2 (6 bases). CDR1 is SGHTA, CDR2 FQGNSA, per germline. The CDR3 runs 15 residues. Trimming pared 5 bases from V and 0 bases from J, leaving 11 bases between. The CDR3 here is CASSDYGSSYNEQFF. The CDR3 DNA sequence: TGTGCCAGCAGCGATTACGGGAGCTCCTACAATGAGCAGTTCTTC. Variable domain in full (rest from reference TRBV7-2 and TRBJ2-1): GAGVSQSPSNKVTEKGKDVELRCDPISGHTALYWYRQSLGQGLEFLIYFQGNSAPDKSGLPSDRFSAERTGGSVSTLTIQRTQQEDSAVYLCASSDYGSSYNEQFFGPGTRLTVL.

This chain links TRBV7-6 with TRBJ1-1, with a possible D match to TRBD1 (6 bases). Germline V gives CDR1 SGHVS, CDR2 FNYEAQ. This CDR3 contains 15 residues. V lost 5 bases to trimming and J lost 1 base, with 14 bases between them. CDR3: CASSLRTATNTEAFF. CDR3 DNA sequence: TGTGCCAGCAGCCTCCGGACAGCGACGAACACTGAAGCTTTCTTT.

The gene calls are TRBV6-6 and TRBJ2-1; D is possibly TRBD1 (6 bases). V gave up 6 bases and J gave up 9 bases, with 21 bases separating them. CDR3 length equals 15 residues. Germline V CDR1 and CDR2: MNHNY, SVGAGI (reference sequence). The CDR3 DNA follows: TGTGCCAGCAGCCCGGGCAGGGGAGTCAAAAGTGAGCAGTTCTTC. Protein: CASSPGRGVKSEQFF.

This clone was counted a single time. This chain connects TRBV27 to TRBJ2-5, with 9 bases identical to TRBD1. The DNA matches TRBJ2-7 better at its end, which makes the J call doubtful. The CDR3 has 15 residues. Germline V gene sequence: CDR1 MNHEY, CDR2 SMNVEV (reference sequence). Here the CDR3 DNA reads TGTGCCAGCAGTCTGCGGGGACAGGGAGGCTACGAGCAGTACTTC. Translating it yields CASSLRGQGGYEQYF.

V and J are TRBV19 and TRBJ1-2; 7 positions agree with TRBD1. The length of the CDR3 is 15 residues. Trimming removed 6 bases from V and 8 bases from J; junction bases left unmatched: 15. Germline-derived CDR1 and CDR2 are LNHDA and SQIVND (reference sequence). CDR3 protein: CASRSGTDLRYGYTF. The CDR3 DNA reads as TGTGCCAGTAGATCCGGGACAGACCTCCGGTACGGCTACACCTTC.

J is TRBJ2-2 and V is TRBV6-1; 9 bases match TRBD2. The germline V gene has CDR1 MNHNS and CDR2 SASEGT. Germline trimming cut 8 bases from V and 1 base from J; bases unmatched to any gene: 2. The CDR3 extends over 14 amino acids. CDR3 protein: CASRLAENTGELFF. The CDR3 bases are TGTGCCAGCCGACTAGCGGAGAACACCGGGGAGCTGTTTTTT.

The gene calls are TRBV11-2 and TRBJ2-2; the match to TRBD2 covers 14 bases. The length of the CDR3 is 18 residues. The V gene's germline CDR1 is SGHAT and CDR2 FQNNGV. The V gene end was trimmed by 5 bases and the J gene end by 4 bases; junction bases not matched to a gene: 9. The CDR3 DNA reads as TGTGCCAGCAGCCCCCCCGGGACTAGCGGGAGAAGCACCGGGGAGCTGTTTTTT. Amino acid sequence: CASSPPGTSGRSTGELFF.

This clone has only one observation. This rearrangement joins TRBV5-1 to TRBJ1-3; the match to TRBD1 covers 8 bases. Germline CDR1 SGHRS, CDR2 YFSETQ. With V trimmed by 0 bases and J by 0 bases, 2 bases remained unmatched. The CDR3 runs to 16 residues. The CDR3 DNA is TGCGCCAGCAGCTTGGGTACAGGGGGCTCTGGAAACACCATATATTTT. Translating gives CASSLGTGGSGNTIYF.

The chain links TRBV19 to TRBJ2-5; 12 nucleotides match TRBD2. V shed 0 bases and J 2 bases; nucleotides not matched to a gene: 4. This CDR3 has 17 residues. Germline assignment: CDR1 LNHDA and CDR2 SQIVND (reference sequence). The CDR3 region has the DNA TGTGCCAGTAGTATAGATGCCCTAGCGGGGGGGCAAGAGACCCAGTACTTC. This encodes CASSIDALAGGQETQYF.

At least ten counts were recorded for this clone. This chain uses TRBV30 with TRBJ1-2, with D hard to call. CDR3 length: 14 amino acids. Germline-derived CDR1 and CDR2 are GTSNPN and SVGIG (reference sequence). Trimming took off 2 bases at V and 0 bases at J, with 10 bases between the two ends. The CDR3, as DNA: TGTGCCTGGAGTACGGGTTTAGCTAACTATGGCTACACCTTC. This sequence encodes CAWSTGLANYGYTF.

V and J are TRBV29-1 and TRBJ1-2; tentative D call: TRBD1 (5 bases). The CDR3 totals 13 residues. Trimming took off 6 bases at V and 2 bases at J, with 13 bases between the two ends. The germline V gene has CDR1 SQVTM and CDR2 ANQGSEA. The CDR3 region has the DNA TGCAGCGTCCGAGGGGCTGCAAACTATGGCTACACCTTC. It specifies CSVRGAANYGYTF.

The chain carries TRBV7-9 and TRBJ1-3; weak D call: TRBD1 (6 bases). The germline V gene encodes CDR1 SEHNR and CDR2 FQNEAQ (reference sequence). The CDR3 runs 16 residues. V was trimmed by 5 bases and J by 2 bases, leaving 16 bases between them. CDR3 sequence reads: CASSPRTDKTGNTIYF. The CDR3 DNA reads as TGTGCCAGCAGCCCTCGGACAGATAAAACTGGAAACACCATATATTTT.

The CDR3 loop is CSVEADSGANVLTF. DNA for the CDR3: TGCAGCGTTGAGGCCGATTCTGGGGCCAACGTCCTGACTTTC. This chain joins TRBV29-1 and TRBJ2-6; no definite D call. V dropped 3 bases and J dropped 1 base, with 7 bases sitting between them. Germline V gene lookup returns CDR1 SQVTM and CDR2 ANQGSEA. This CDR3 has 14 residues.

CDR3 sequence: CASSGGQGEWNQPQHF. In DNA, the CDR3 is TGTGCCAGCAGCGGCGGACAGGGGGAATGGAATCAGCCCCAGCATTTT. J is TRBJ1-5 and V is TRBV7-8, with TRBD1 matching 10 bases. The trim removed 5 bases at V and 4 bases at J, leaving 8 bases unmatched. The V gene's germline CDR1 is SGHVS and CDR2 FQNEAQ. This CDR3 has 16 amino acids.

The chain is built from TRBV5-1 and TRBJ2-6; weak D call: TRBD1 (5 bases). The CDR3 sequence is 16 residues long. Per the germline V gene, CDR1 is SGHRS and CDR2 is YFSETQ. The V end lost 3 bases, the J end lost 2 bases, and 12 bases lay between the germline ends. CDR3 loop: CASSSDPGTGANVLTF. DNA for the CDR3: TGCGCCAGCAGCTCCGACCCAGGGACTGGGGCCAACGTCCTGACTTTC.

The chain employs TRBV2 and TRBJ1-4; 7 bases are a match to TRBD1. V dropped 5 bases and J dropped 0; count of bases not matched to a gene: 3. This CDR3 comprises 15 residues. Germline CDR1 and CDR2: SNHLY and FYNNEI. CDR3: CASSYDRATNEKLFF. CDR3 coding DNA: TGTGCCAGCAGTTATGACAGGGCAACTAATGAAAAACTGTTTTTT.

The gene calls are TRBV30 and TRBJ1-2; 8 bases are shared with TRBD1. Germline V gives CDR1 GTSNPN, CDR2 SVGIG (reference sequence). The CDR3 sequence is 14 residues long. V shed 0 bases, J shed 3 bases, and the junction held 3 bases outside the gene matches. CDR3 residues: CAWSVSGGHYGYTF. In DNA form, the CDR3 reads TGTGCCTGGAGTGTATCAGGGGGCCACTATGGCTACACCTTC. Full variable domain (missing parts from reference TRBV30 and TRBJ1-2): SQTIHQWPATLVQPVGSPLSLECTVEGTSNPNLYWYRQAAGRGLQLLFYSVGIGQISSEVPQNLSASRPQDRQFILSSKKLLLSDSGFYLCAWSVSGGHYGYTFGSGTRLTVV.

The table lists this clone with a count of one. This sequence joins TRBV18 and TRBJ1-4, with D possibly TRBD1 on 5 matching bases. The ends were cut back, 3 bases at V and 6 bases at J, with 14 bases in the middle. CDR1 KGHSH and CDR2 LQKENI come from the germline V gene. The CDR3 is 15 residues long. The CDR3 is CASSPRPSGDEKLFF. The CDR3, as DNA: TGTGCCAGCTCACCCCGCCCGTCGGGGGATGAAAAACTGTTTTTT.

The gene calls are TRBV11-2 and TRBJ2-1; 7 positions agree with TRBD1. Trimming took 5 bases from V and 6 from J; bases not matched to a gene: 7. CDR1 and CDR2 from the germline V gene are SGHAT and FQNNGV. The CDR3 sequence is 14 residues long. The CDR3 reads CASSASGQLNEQFF. The CDR3 bases are TGTGCCAGCAGCGCCTCGGGACAGCTCAATGAGCAGTTCTTC.

This clone was recorded once. This chain links TRBV18 with TRBJ1-2, with D maybe TRBD1 (6 bases). Trimming removed 2 bases from V and 0 bases from J, with 16 bases in between. CDR1 is KGHSH, CDR2 LQKENI, per germline. CDR3 size: 17 residues. The CDR3 loop reads CASSPKHGQIPNYGYTF. CDR3 DNA sequence: TGTGCCAGCTCACCAAAACATGGACAGATACCTAACTATGGCTACACCTTC.

This chain uses TRBV7-8 with TRBJ2-1, with 7 bases that match TRBD2. The CDR3 totals 15 residues. Trimming took 1 base from V and 6 from J; bases not matched to a gene: 6. Germline CDR1 reads SGHVS; CDR2 reads FQNEAQ. CDR3 loop: CASSLVTSIGNEQFF. In nucleotides, the CDR3 is TGTGCCAGCAGCTTAGTGACTAGCATTGGCAATGAGCAGTTCTTC.